Following are 16 T cell receptor beta chains from one sample sequenced in a study of shared clonotypes between healthy human individuals. Libraries were prepared by immunoSEQ multiplex PCR; TCRdb keeps only in-frame clonotypes and omits some of them. Of some 1,400,000 clones listed, more than 95% are singletons. Sequencing input: naive CD4+ T cells sorted from blood. Subset specified: CD45RA+ positively selected. The origin of the receptors is a man aged 25 to 40 in good health.

V usage is TRBV4-3 and J usage is TRBJ2-1; 8 nucleotides match TRBD2. Germline V CDR1 and CDR2: LGHNA, YSLEER. The J segment lost 8 bases and the V segment lost 3 bases, leaving 12 bases of the junction unmatched. The CDR3 is 16 residues long. CDR3 residues: CASSQLGAGEVYEQFF. CDR3 nucleotide sequence: TGCGCCAGCAGCCAGCTGGGAGCGGGGGAGGTCTATGAGCAGTTCTTC.

The chain couples TRBV28 to TRBJ2-7, with 10 bases aligning to TRBD1. The V gene's germline CDR1 is MDHEN and CDR2 SYDVKM. The CDR3 has 14 amino acids. The V segment lost 5 bases and the J segment 6 bases; nucleotides outside the gene matches: 7. The CDR3 bases are TGTGCCAGCAGTCTCCGGACAGGGGGGACCGAGCAGTACTTC. It codes for CASSLRTGGTEQYF.

This clone was seen just once. The chain employs TRBV6-5 and TRBJ2-1, with D possibly TRBD2 on 6 matching bases. V lost 2 bases and J lost 5, with 7 bases in between. This CDR3 region has 13 residues. The V gene's germline CDR1 is MNHEY and CDR2 SVGAGI. Here the CDR3 DNA reads TGTGCCAGCAGTTACCGGGGGAACAATGAGCAGTTCTTC. This codes for CASSYRGNNEQFF.

This chain uses TRBV4-2 with TRBJ1-1; no firm D call. The CDR3 loop spans 16 amino acids. Trimming left V 0 bases short and J 3 bases short, with 14 bases between. The germline gives CDR1 LGHNA, CDR2 YNFKEQ. The CDR3 region has the DNA TGTGCCAGCAGCCAAGATAGTCTAGTGCGGGACACTGAAGCTTTCTTT. It encodes CASSQDSLVRDTEAFF.

The rearrangement links TRBV6-6 to TRBJ2-6; D is undetermined. This CDR3 is 14 amino acids long. Between the trimmed V and J ends, which lost 5 bases and 1 base, there was a span of 6 bases. Germline V CDR1 and CDR2: MNHNY, SVGAGI (reference sequence). In DNA, the CDR3 is TGTGCCAGCAGTCTAGGTTCTGGGGCCAACGTCCTGACTTTC. Encoded protein: CASSLGSGANVLTF.

The chain joins TRBV6-6 to TRBJ1-4, with D perhaps matching TRBD1 (5 bases). V lost 3 bases to trimming and J lost 3 bases, with 11 bases between them. The germline V gene encodes CDR1 MNHNY and CDR2 SVGAGI (reference sequence). This CDR3 is built from 15 residues. CDR3 DNA: TGTGCCAGCAGTTATATGGACAACGCTAATGAAAAACTGTTTTTT. The encoded protein is CASSYMDNANEKLFF.

This clone was seen once. J is TRBJ2-7 and V is TRBV28; D ambiguous. From germline, CDR1 is MDHEN and CDR2 SYDVKM. The CDR3 has 14 amino acids. V dropped 6 bases and J dropped 2 bases, with 14 bases sitting between them. CDR3 region: CASREGGQAYEQYF. The CDR3 bases are TGTGCCAGCAGGGAAGGTGGTCAAGCCTACGAGCAGTACTTC.

This chain joins TRBV7-2 and TRBJ2-7; 8 bases are shared with TRBD2. Germline V CDR1 and CDR2: SGHTA, FQGNSA. V trimming: 3 bases; J trimming: 0 bases; junction bases outside the gene matches: 1. The CDR3 is made up of 14 amino acids. CDR3 sequence reads: CASSFGTSSYEQYF. The CDR3 bases are TGTGCCAGCAGCTTCGGGACTAGCTCCTACGAGCAGTACTTC.

J is TRBJ2-3 and V is TRBV5-1, with D maybe TRBD1 (6 bases). This CDR3 comprises 15 residues. Looked up from germline, CDR1 is SGHRS and CDR2 is YFSETQ. Trimming stripped 3 bases from V and 3 bases from J, with 14 bases between. CDR3 coding DNA: TGCGCCAGCAGCTCTGAGACAGGCAAAACAGATACGCAGTATTTT. Its translation: CASSSETGKTDTQYF.

Note on this clone: This specimen includes other DNA sequences encoding the same CDR3. The chain links TRBV7-9 to TRBJ2-7; D is perhaps TRBD1 or TRBD2 (6 bases each). Germline V gene lookup returns CDR1 SEHNR and CDR2 FQNEAQ (reference sequence). The length of the CDR3 is 13 residues. V lost 5 bases to trimming and J lost 2 bases, with 10 bases between them. CDR3 coding DNA: TGTGCCAGCAGCCAGGGGACTGCCTACGAGCAGTACTTC. Translation: CASSQGTAYEQYF. The full variable domain, in which reference TRBV7-9 and TRBJ2-7 provide the parts outside the CDR3, is DTGVSQNPRHKITKRGQNVTFRCDPISEHNRLYWYRQTLGQGPEFLTYFQNEAQLEKSRLLSDRFSAERPKGSFSTLEIQRTEQGDSAMYLCASSQGTAYEQYFGPGTRLTVT.

The rearrangement joins TRBV29-1 to TRBJ2-7, with 8 bases matching TRBD1. Losses at the gene ends were 3 bases for V and 2 bases for J; bases not matched to a gene: 9. The CDR3 sequence is 15 residues long. Germline V lookup: CDR1 SQVTM, CDR2 ANQGSEA. CDR3 sequence reads: CSVEVGQGGPYEQYF. The CDR3 DNA follows: TGCAGCGTTGAGGTCGGACAGGGCGGACCCTACGAGCAGTACTTC.

The chain has TRBV7-3 and TRBJ2-3, with a possible D match to TRBD1 (5 bases). The CDR3 spans 12 residues. Trimming removed 5 bases from V and 9 bases from J, with 12 bases in between. Germline CDR1 SGHTA, CDR2 FQGTGA. The CDR3 bases are TGTGCCAGCAGCCTCGACAGAGAAACGCAGTATTTT. Translating it yields CASSLDRETQYF.

This sequence joins TRBV29-1 and TRBJ2-2; 9 positions match TRBD2. Germline V gene lookup returns CDR1 SQVTM and CDR2 ANQGSEA. The CDR3 covers 15 residues. The V gene end was trimmed by 1 base and the J gene end by 2 bases; junction bases not matched to a gene: 2. CDR3 loop: CSVEVREGNTGELFF. The CDR3, as DNA: TGCAGCGTTGAAGTGCGGGAGGGAAACACCGGGGAGCTGTTTTTT.

The chain recombines TRBV7-8 with TRBJ2-7; 14 bases are a match to TRBD2. CDR3 size: 16 residues. Looked up from germline, CDR1 is SGHVS and CDR2 is FQNEAQ. The V segment lost 5 bases and the J segment 1 base; nucleotides outside the gene matches: 4. In DNA form, the CDR3 reads TGTGCCAGCAGCGGGACTAGCGGGAGAGTATCCTACGAGCAGTACTTC. Translated, it gives CASSGTSGRVSYEQYF.

The rearrangement uses TRBV5-6 and TRBJ2-1; D not certain. Germline values: CDR1 SGHDT, CDR2 YYEEEE. There are 15 residues in the CDR3. V dropped 0 bases and J dropped 0 bases, with 7 bases sitting between them. CDR3 in amino acids: CASSLVTLSYNEQFF. The CDR3 nucleotides are TGTGCCAGCAGCTTGGTAACTCTCTCCTACAATGAGCAGTTCTTC.

This CDR3 is CASSRETYGYTF. In DNA form, the CDR3 reads TGTGCCAGCAGCCGCGAGACCTATGGCTACACCTTC. This chain uses TRBV7-9 with TRBJ1-2, with D unclear. This CDR3 is 12 amino acids long. The germline V gene encodes CDR1 SEHNR and CDR2 FQNEAQ (reference sequence). Trimming stripped 5 bases from V and 4 bases from J, with 8 bases between. The whole variable domain, filled in from reference TRBV7-9 and TRBJ1-2, reads DTGVSQNPRHKITKRGQNVTFRCDPISEHNRLYWYRQTLGQGPEFLTYFQNEAQLEKSRLLSDRFSAERPKGSFSTLEIQRTEQGDSAMYLCASSRETYGYTFGSGTRLTVV.